The following is a T cell receptor (beta chain) sequence with its context. This clone's antigen is unknown. Per-nucleotide qualities are absent, and no much larger clonotype sits a single base away. This entry is derived from a study of a mutant IDH1 vaccine in newly diagnosed glioma (dated by TCRdb to the early 2020s). As for the study more broadly: Across visits V03 through V10, patients got a total of eight vaccinations, given in weeks 1, 3, 5, 7, 11, 15, 19 and 23. In the chemotherapy-containing groups, vaccination started alongside temozolomide cycles, whereas in patients who had radiotherapy alone it started 4-6 weeks after radiotherapy. Of the roughly 33 treated patients, 62.5% were male and roughly 38% were female, and a mean age of roughly 37 years was recorded. Prior to enrollment, patients had been given standard therapy consisting of radiotherapy alone, temozolomide alone, or radiochemotherapy with temozolomide, with the combination given to most patients. Peripheral blood was collected at six visits: V03 (baseline), V05, V07, V10, V12 and V13. For exploratory analyses, longitudinal TCRB deep sequencing was carried out in about 25 treated patients wherever samples were available.

The method behind the library was the immunoSEQ multiplex PCR assay. Following the manufacturer's protocol, the hsTCRB Kit was used to amplify rearranged TCR beta chain sequences. TCRB libraries were sequenced on an Illumina MiSeq. Turning to the authors' computational methods: The proprietary platform of the kit vendor was used for demultiplexing, trimming and gene mapping. Entries here come from immuneACCESS through TCRdb and include only in-frame sequences with V and J called. Some clones fail to appear in such tables; in the studies checked, an unresolved V gene covers under half of the shortfall, and the cause of the remainder is unknown. V, J and clone size are taken as reported in that table, and D and trimming were inferred from the DNA itself. In this sample the table shows 77,000 or so clones, 85% of which occur a single time. The top ten clones comprise around 0.73% of the sample. The cysteine opens and the phenylalanine closes a CDR3 of 17 amino acids. Only the CDR3 portion is preserved as DNA: 51 bases, with reading frame beginning at the first base. Reading the germline V gene (reference sequence) gives CDR1 SEHNR and CDR2 FQNEAQ. V lost 5 bases and J lost 0 bases; the stretch between them is 16 bases long.

The investigation overall reported the following: Availability determined which PBMC samples were chosen for TCRB deep sequencing. The authors noted that analyses of patient blood samples could not be reproduced because of sample limitations. Pseudoprogression seemed to be unrelated to changes in the top peripheral T cell clonotypes found by TCRB sequencing. Immune responses induced by the vaccine were seen in 90% to 95% of patients across multiple MHC alleles.

Sample time point, as interpreted from the label and publication: week 23, last vaccination. Each vaccine dose, consisting of 300 ug of a 20-mer mutant IDH1 peptide in Montanide, was administered subcutaneously with topical imiquimod. The donors had newly diagnosed IDH1-mutant astrocytomas of WHO grade 3 or 4 that showed loss of nuclear ATRX. The samples were drawn from NOA16, a multicentre, single-arm, open-label phase I trial in Germany that tested a mutant IDH1 peptide vaccine in humans for the first time. Genomic DNA for TCRB sequencing was extracted from EDTA blood using the DNeasy Blood and Tissue Kit.

The source material was PBMCs, sampled from a glioma patient whose treatment included an IDH1 peptide vaccine. This TCR came from a woman aged 50 to 65 with glioma. The chain employs TRBV7-9 and TRBJ1-4; TRBD1 is a possible D gene, resting on 6 matching bases. The CDR3 is CASSRASGDATNEKLFF. The bases read TGTGCCAGCAGCCGGGCGTCAGGGGACGCAACTAATGAAAAACTGTTTTTT. Where the CDR3 stops, the reference TRBV7-9 and TRBJ1-4 genes take over; the full variable domain is DTGVSQNPRHKITKRGQNVTFRCDPISEHNRLYWYRQTLGQGPEFLTYFQNEAQLEKSRLLSDRFSAERPKGSFSTLEIQRTEQGDSAMYLCASSRASGDATNEKLFFGSGTQLSVL.